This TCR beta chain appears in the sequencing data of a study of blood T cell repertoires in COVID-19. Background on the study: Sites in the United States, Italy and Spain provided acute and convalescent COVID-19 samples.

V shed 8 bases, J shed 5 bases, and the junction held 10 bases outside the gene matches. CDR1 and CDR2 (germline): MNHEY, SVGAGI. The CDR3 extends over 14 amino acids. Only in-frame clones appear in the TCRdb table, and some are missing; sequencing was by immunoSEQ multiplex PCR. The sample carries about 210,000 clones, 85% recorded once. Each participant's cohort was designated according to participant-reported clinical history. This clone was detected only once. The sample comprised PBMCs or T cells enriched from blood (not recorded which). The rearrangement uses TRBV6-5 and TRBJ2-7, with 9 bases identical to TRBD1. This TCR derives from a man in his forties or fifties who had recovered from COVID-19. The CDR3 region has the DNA TGTGCCAGCCGGCCGGACAGGGGATCCCACGAGCAGTACTTC. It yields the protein CASRPDRGSHEQYF.